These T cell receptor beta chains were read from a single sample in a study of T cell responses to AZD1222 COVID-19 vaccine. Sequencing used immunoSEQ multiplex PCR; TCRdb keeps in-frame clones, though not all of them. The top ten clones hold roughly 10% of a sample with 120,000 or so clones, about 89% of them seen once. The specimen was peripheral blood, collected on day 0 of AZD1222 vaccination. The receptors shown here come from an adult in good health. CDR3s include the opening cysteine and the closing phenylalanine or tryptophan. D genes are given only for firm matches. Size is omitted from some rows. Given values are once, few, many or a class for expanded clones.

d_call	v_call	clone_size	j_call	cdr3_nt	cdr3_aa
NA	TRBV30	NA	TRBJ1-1	TGTGCCTGGAGTGGAACTTGGGATCCTGAAGCTTTCTTT	CAWSGTWDPEAFF
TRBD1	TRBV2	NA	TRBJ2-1	TGTGCCAGCACGGGGGCTGGGGACAGGGTCTACAATGAGCAGTTCTTC	CASTGAGDRVYNEQFF
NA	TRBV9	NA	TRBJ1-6	TGTGCCAGCAGCGTTTCGAGCTCCTATAATTCACCCCTCCACTTT	CASSVSSSYNSPLHF
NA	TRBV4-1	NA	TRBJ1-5	TGCGCCAGCGGGCCGGGGGAAAATCAGCCCCAGCATTTT	CASGPGENQPQHF
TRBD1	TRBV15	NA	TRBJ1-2	TGTGCCACCAGCAGAGACCGGGACAGGGGCAGCTACACCTTC	CATSRDRDRGSYTF
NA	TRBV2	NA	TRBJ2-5	TGTGCCAGCAGTGATATTGGAGCAGTTCAAGAGACCCAGTACTTC	CASSDIGAVQETQYF
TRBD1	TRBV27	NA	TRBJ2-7	TGTGCCAGCAGTCTCGGACAGGGATCCTACGAGCAGTACTTC	CASSLGQGSYEQYF
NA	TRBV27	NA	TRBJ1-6	TGTGCCAGCAAAAGAACAGGGTTCTATAATTCACCCCTCCACTTT	CASKRTGFYNSPLHF
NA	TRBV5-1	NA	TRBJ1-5	TGCGCCAGCAGCTTAACCCGGGGTCAGCCCCAGCATTTT	CASSLTRGQPQHF
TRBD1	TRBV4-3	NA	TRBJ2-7	TGCGCCAGCAGCCAAGATGGGACAGGTTATTACGAGCAGTACTTC	CASSQDGTGYYEQYF
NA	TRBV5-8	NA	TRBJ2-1	TGTGCCAGTCGGGGAGGGGGGACCCGTGAGCAGTTCTTC	CASRGGGTREQFF
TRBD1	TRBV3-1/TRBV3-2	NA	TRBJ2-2	TGTGCCAGCAGGCCGAATAGAGGGACAGGGGATCCCGGGGAGCTGTTTTTT	CASRPNRGTGDPGELFF
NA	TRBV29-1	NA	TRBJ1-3	TGCAGCGTTAAGTTACCGGGGAGAAACACCATATATTTT	CSVKLPGRNTIYF
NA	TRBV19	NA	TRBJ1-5	TGTGCCAGTAGTATCCAGGGCGACCGGGGGCCCCAGCATTTT	CASSIQGDRGPQHF
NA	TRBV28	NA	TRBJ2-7	TGTGCCAGCAGTTTATCTTTATTTAGGGCTGATACCTACGAGCAGTACTTC	CASSLSLFRADTYEQYF
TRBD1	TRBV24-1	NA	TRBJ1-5	TGTGCCACCAGTGATTCTGACAGGGGCAATCAGCCCCAGCATTTT	CATSDSDRGNQPQHF
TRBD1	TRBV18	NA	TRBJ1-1	TGTGCCAGCTTCTCAGGGGCAGGGGGACCCCACACTGAAGCTTTCTTT	CASFSGAGGPHTEAFF
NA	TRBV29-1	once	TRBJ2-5	TGCAGCGTGTGGTCGTTCCAAGAGACCCAGTACTTC	CSVWSFQETQYF
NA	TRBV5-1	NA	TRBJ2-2	TGCGCCAGCAGGACTATTTCGAACACCGGGGAGCTGTTTTTT	CASRTISNTGELFF
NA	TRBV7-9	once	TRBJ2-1	TGTGCCCCAGGCCACTGGAGCTCCTACAATGAGCAGTTCTTC	CAPGHWSSYNEQFF
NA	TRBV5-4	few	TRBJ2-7	TGTGCCAGCAGCTTGGGTGGGCAGCAGGCCTACGAGCAGTACTTC	CASSLGGQQAYEQYF
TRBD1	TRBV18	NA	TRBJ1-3	TGTGCCAGCTCACCACGGACAGGGACTGGAAACACCATATATTTT	CASSPRTGTGNTIYF
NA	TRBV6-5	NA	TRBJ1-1	TGTGCCAGCATCCCTCACTGGGGTGACGCTGAAGCTTTCTTT	CASIPHWGDAEAFF
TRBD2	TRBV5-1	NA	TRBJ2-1	TGCGCCAGCAGACCCTGGACTAGCGGGGCGAACAATGAGCAGTTCTTC	CASRPWTSGANNEQFF
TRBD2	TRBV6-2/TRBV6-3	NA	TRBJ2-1	TGTGCCAGCAGTTACTACCTAGGGACTAGCGGGAGCTCCTACAATGAGCAGTTCTTC	CASSYYLGTSGSSYNEQFF
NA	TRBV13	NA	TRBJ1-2	TGTGCCAGCAGCTTACAGGGTTCCAACTATGGCTACACCTTC	CASSLQGSNYGYTF
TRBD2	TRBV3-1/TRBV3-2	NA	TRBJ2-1	TGTGCCAGCAGCCAAGATCTAACTAGCGGGGGGGTTTTGCAGTTCTTC	CASSQDLTSGGVLQFF
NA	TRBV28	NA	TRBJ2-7	TGTGCCAGCTCCTCCCTCTACGAGCAGTACTTC	CASSSLYEQYF
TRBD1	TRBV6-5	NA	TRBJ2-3	TGTGCCAGCAGCGGGACAGGGGGTGTATCAGATACGCAGTATTTT	CASSGTGGVSDTQYF